Each of the 21 T cell receptor beta chains below was sequenced from the same sample in a study of response to subunit inactivated influenza vaccine. Via MiXCR, TCRdb re-called the RT-PCR reads, giving one row per CDR3 protein. The sample includes hundreds of thousands of distinct CDR3 sequences, about 18% of them seen just once. This material consisted of PBMCs from blood, taken 5 days after vaccination. The receptors were sampled from a man aged 50 to 59 who received an inactivated influenza vaccine.

The chain employs TRBV7-2 and TRBJ2-1, with D perhaps matching TRBD2 (5 bases). This CDR3 has 16 residues. Germline V gives CDR1 SGHTA, CDR2 FQGNSA. Trimming cost V 0 bases and J 4 bases, with 13 bases left between them. The CDR3 nucleotides read TGTGCCAGCAGCTTAGCTTTTTCTCGGGGATACAATGAGCAGTTCTTC. As protein: CASSLAFSRGYNEQFF.

The chain links TRBV12-3 or TRBV12-4 to TRBJ2-1; 12 nucleotides agree with TRBD1. V shed 5 bases, J shed 11 bases, and the junction held 10 bases outside the gene matches. The CDR3 length is 15 residues. CDR3 residues: CASSLKGTGGAKQFF. CDR3 DNA: TGTGCCAGCAGTCTCAAAGGGACAGGGGGCGCGAAGCAGTTCTTC.

This clonotype was seen more than once but under ten times. The rearrangement joins TRBV11-2 to TRBJ2-7; the match to TRBD2 covers 15 bases. Germline V gene sequence: CDR1 SGHAT, CDR2 FQNNGV. The junction had 17 bases not matched to a gene; V was cut back by 5 bases and J by 3 bases. CDR3 size: 20 residues. The CDR3 bases are TGTGCCAGCAGCAATGAAGGCGGACTAGCGGGGGGGTACACAATCTACGAGCAGTACTTC. It specifies CASSNEGGLAGGYTIYEQYF.

This clonotype came up a few times. V gene TRBV13 combines with J gene TRBJ1-2; 9 bases agree with TRBD1. J was trimmed by 4 bases and V by 0 bases; bases with no gene match: 15. The CDR3 has 19 amino acids. Germline CDR1 is PRHDT and CDR2 is FYEKMQ (reference sequence). CDR3 sequence: CASSLGWGQGGLDGYGYTF. CDR3 nucleotide sequence: TGTGCCAGCAGCTTAGGCTGGGGACAGGGAGGTCTTGATGGCTATGGCTACACCTTC. Full variable domain (missing parts from reference TRBV13 and TRBJ1-2): AAGVIQSPRHLIKEKRETATLKCYPIPRHDTVYWYQQGPGQDPQFLISFYEKMQSDKGSIPDRFSAQQFSDYHSELNMSSLELGDSALYFCASSLGWGQGGLDGYGYTFGSGTRLTVV.

This clonotype has only a few counts. The chain has TRBV11-2 and TRBJ2-3; a weak D match, TRBD2 (5 bases). CDR3 length: 16 amino acids. V lost 2 bases, J lost 6 bases, and 18 bases lay in between. CDR1 is SGHAT and CDR2 is FQNNGV in the germline V gene. The CDR3 loop reads CASSLRAEPLRDTQYF. The CDR3 region has the DNA TGTGCCAGCAGCTTACGAGCGGAACCCCTTAGGGATACGCAGTATTTT.

This rearrangement joins TRBV7-2 to TRBJ2-2; D gene unclear. The CDR3 runs 16 residues. V shed 5 bases and J shed 0 bases, with 13 bases lying between them. Germline V gene sequence: CDR1 SGHTA, CDR2 FQGNSA. CDR3 DNA: TGTGCCAGCAGCGTACGTATCATCGCGAACACCGGGGAGCTGTTTTTT. Translated, it gives CASSVRIIANTGELFF.

This clonotype was counted between two and nine times. The V gene is TRBV7-2, the J gene TRBJ2-1; D remains ambiguous. In germline, CDR1 is SGHTA, CDR2 FQGNSA. The CDR3 is 14 residues long. V was clipped by 1 base and J by 3 bases, with 7 bases between them. CDR3 in DNA: TGTGCCAGCAGCTTAGGGGCAATCTACAATGAGCAGTTCTTC. Amino acid sequence: CASSLGAIYNEQFF.

The gene calls are TRBV20-1 and TRBJ2-7; the D is unclear. This CDR3 spans 12 amino acids. Trimming removed 6 bases from V and 0 bases from J, with 9 bases in between. CDR1 is DFQATT and CDR2 is SNEGSKA in the germline V gene (reference sequence). In DNA, the CDR3 is TGCAGTGCGTCGTCACACTCCTACGAGCAGTACTTC. It encodes CSASSHSYEQYF.

This clonotype was found a few times. The rearrangement links TRBV5-6 to TRBJ1-1, with no clear D. The CDR3 is 14 amino acids. Trimming cost V 4 bases and J 8 bases, with 18 bases left between them. From germline, CDR1 is SGHDT and CDR2 YYEEEE. The CDR3: CASSMGETRWEAFF. The CDR3 DNA reads as TGTGCCAGCAGCATGGGAGAGACTCGGTGGGAAGCTTTCTTT.

This clonotype was observed at least ten times. The chain joins TRBV7-2 to TRBJ2-7; possibly TRBD1 for D (5 bases). Per germline, CDR1 SGHTA and CDR2 FQGNSA. CDR3 length equals 15 residues. The V gene lost 6 bases and the J gene lost 2 bases, with 17 bases spanning the gap. The CDR3 region is CASRVGFRGPYEQYF. Here the CDR3 DNA reads TGTGCCAGCAGGGTGGGATTTAGGGGCCCCTACGAGCAGTACTTC.

This clonotype was observed a few times. The rearrangement links TRBV27 to TRBJ1-1; no reliable D call. The CDR3 has 13 amino acids. The ends were cut back, 5 bases at V and 6 bases at J, with 13 bases in the middle. CDR1 is MNHEY, CDR2 SMNVEV, per germline (reference sequence). The CDR3 loop is CASSVLQHSEAFF. The CDR3 region has the DNA TGTGCCAGCAGTGTTCTCCAACATTCTGAAGCTTTCTTT.

This chain uses TRBV20-1 with TRBJ2-1; 8 bases map to TRBD2. This CDR3 comprises 14 residues. With V trimmed by 7 bases and J by 0 bases, 5 bases remained unmatched. Germline CDR1 and CDR2: DFQATT and SNEGSKA (reference sequence). In DNA form, the CDR3 reads TGCAGTGTGTCCGGGACTAGCTCCTACAATGAGCAGTTCTTC. It codes for CSVSGTSSYNEQFF.

This clonotype came up a few times. This chain uses TRBV7-2 with TRBJ2-7; D might be TRBD1 or TRBD2, each matching 5 bases. The germline gives CDR1 SGHTA, CDR2 FQGNSA. The CDR3 covers 15 residues. Trimming took 2 bases from V and 0 from J, leaving 11 bases between them. CDR3 loop: CASSLQPGSSYEQYF. The CDR3 DNA follows: TGTGCCAGCAGCTTACAGCCAGGGAGCTCCTACGAGCAGTACTTC.

In this sample, this clonotype turned up a few times. The chain uses TRBV7-2 and TRBJ2-1; 7 bases align to TRBD1. After removal of 4 bases from V and 7 bases from J, the junction contained 7 bases not matched to a gene. Germline V lookup: CDR1 SGHTA, CDR2 FQGNSA. The CDR3 totals 14 residues. The CDR3 coding sequence is TGTGCCAGCAGCTCCCTTGGGACAGCAAATGAGCAGTTCTTC. Encoded protein: CASSSLGTANEQFF.

The rearrangement joins TRBV5-1 to TRBJ2-3; 10 bases map to TRBD2. Germline assignment: CDR1 SGHRS and CDR2 YFSETQ. V was pared by 4 bases and J by 1 base, with 9 bases of the junction left unmatched. The CDR3 extends over 17 amino acids. This chain's CDR3 is CASSPSTSGHRTDTQYF. CDR3 nucleotide sequence: TGCGCCAGCAGCCCGTCGACTAGCGGGCACCGCACAGATACGCAGTATTTT.

This clonotype occurred a few times. The CDR3 is CASSSGQGEEKLFF. CDR3 sequence (DNA): TGCGCCAGCAGCTCGGGACAGGGTGAGGAAAAACTGTTTTTT. This chain connects TRBV5-1 to TRBJ1-4; 9 bases line up with TRBD1. Germline V gives CDR1 SGHRS, CDR2 YFSETQ. The CDR3 is 14 amino acids. V trimming: 3 bases; J trimming: 8 bases; junction bases outside the gene matches: 5. Filled out from reference TRBV5-1 and TRBJ1-4, the complete variable domain reads KAGVTQTPRYLIKTRGQQVTLSCSPISGHRSVSWYQQTPGQGLQFLFEYFSETQRNKGNFPGRFSGRQFSNSRSEMNVSTLELGDSALYLCASSSGQGEEKLFFGSGTQLSVL.

The chain recombines TRBV4-2 with TRBJ2-5, with 8 nucleotides matching TRBD2. V trimming: 3 bases; J trimming: 7 bases; junction bases outside the gene matches: 7. This CDR3 has 14 amino acids. In germline, CDR1 is LGHNA, CDR2 YNFKEQ. The CDR3 DNA reads TGTGCCAGCAGCCAGGATATAGCGGGAATGACCCAGTACTTC. This sequence encodes CASSQDIAGMTQYF.

This clonotype was found a few times. The rearrangement links TRBV28 to TRBJ2-3; 9 bases align to TRBD2. The junction had 9 bases not matched to a gene; V was cut back by 5 bases and J by 3 bases. The germline V gene encodes CDR1 MDHEN and CDR2 SYDVKM. This CDR3 region has 16 residues. CDR3 amino acids: CASSTSAGGPTDTQYF. The CDR3, as DNA: TGTGCCAGCAGTACTTCTGCGGGAGGGCCAACAGATACGCAGTATTTT.

This clonotype was detected only a few times. The chain carries TRBV6-2 or TRBV6-3 and TRBJ2-7, with 8 bases fitting TRBD2. The CDR3 has 14 amino acids. Germline V gene data show CDR1 as MNHEY and CDR2 as SVGEGT. Trimming cost V 5 bases and J 2 bases; bases outside gene matches: 5. The DNA of the CDR3 is TGTGCCAGCAGTCCGCAAGCGGGAGCCTACGAGCAGTACTTC. Protein sequence: CASSPQAGAYEQYF.

The chain combines TRBV4-1 with TRBJ2-7, with 7 nucleotides matching TRBD2. Germline V gene data show CDR1 as MGHRA and CDR2 as YSYEKL. The CDR3 has 17 residues. V was clipped by 0 bases and J by 3 bases; unmatched bases: 11. The CDR3 reads CASSQDHPAGRGYEQYF. The CDR3 DNA follows: TGCGCCAGCAGCCAAGATCATCCCGCAGGGAGGGGCTACGAGCAGTACTTC.

The rearrangement uses TRBV6-2 or TRBV6-3 and TRBJ2-5; the D is unclear. The germline CDR1 and CDR2 sequences are MNHEY and SVGEGT. Deletions cut 5 bases from V and 5 bases from J, with 12 bases between. The CDR3 has 13 residues. The CDR3 DNA reads TGTGCCAGCAGTATCTTACAGTTCGAGACCCAGTACTTC. It encodes CASSILQFETQYF.